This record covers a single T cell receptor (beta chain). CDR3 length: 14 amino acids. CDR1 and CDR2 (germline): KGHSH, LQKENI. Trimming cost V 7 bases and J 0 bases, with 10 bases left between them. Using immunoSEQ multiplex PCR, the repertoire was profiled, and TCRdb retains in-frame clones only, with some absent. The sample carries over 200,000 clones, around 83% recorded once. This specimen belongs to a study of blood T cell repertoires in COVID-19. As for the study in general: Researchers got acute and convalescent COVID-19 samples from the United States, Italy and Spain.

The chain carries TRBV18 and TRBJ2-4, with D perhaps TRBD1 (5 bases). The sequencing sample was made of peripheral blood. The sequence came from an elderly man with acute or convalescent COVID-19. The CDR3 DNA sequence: TGTGCCAGCTTCAGGGATTTAGCCAAAAACATTCAGTACTTC. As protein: CASFRDLAKNIQYF.